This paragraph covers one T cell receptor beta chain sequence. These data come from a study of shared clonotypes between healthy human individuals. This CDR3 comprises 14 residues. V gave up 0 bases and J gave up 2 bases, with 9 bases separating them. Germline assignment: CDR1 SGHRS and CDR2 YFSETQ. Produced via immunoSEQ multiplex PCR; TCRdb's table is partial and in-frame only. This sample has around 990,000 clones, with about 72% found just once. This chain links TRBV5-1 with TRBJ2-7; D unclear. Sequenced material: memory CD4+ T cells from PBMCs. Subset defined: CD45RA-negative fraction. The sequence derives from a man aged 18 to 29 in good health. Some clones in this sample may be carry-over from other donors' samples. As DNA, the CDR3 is TGCGCCAGCAGCTTGGGGCCAGCGACCTACGAGCAGTACTTC. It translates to CASSLGPATYEQYF.